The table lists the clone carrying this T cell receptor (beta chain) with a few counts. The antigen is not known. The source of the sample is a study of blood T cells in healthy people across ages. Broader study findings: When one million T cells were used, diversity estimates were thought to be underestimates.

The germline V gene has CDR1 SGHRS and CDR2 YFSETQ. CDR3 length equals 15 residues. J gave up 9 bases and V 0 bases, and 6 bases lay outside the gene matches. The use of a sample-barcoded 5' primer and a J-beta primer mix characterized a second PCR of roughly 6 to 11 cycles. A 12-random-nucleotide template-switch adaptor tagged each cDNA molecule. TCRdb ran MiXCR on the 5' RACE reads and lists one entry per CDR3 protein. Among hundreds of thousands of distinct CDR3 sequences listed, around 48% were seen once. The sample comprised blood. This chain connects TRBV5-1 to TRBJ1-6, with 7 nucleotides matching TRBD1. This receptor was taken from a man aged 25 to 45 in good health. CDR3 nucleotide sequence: TGCGCCAGCAGCTTGGCCGGGACAGACGGTTCACCCCTCCACTTT. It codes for CASSLAGTDGSPLHF. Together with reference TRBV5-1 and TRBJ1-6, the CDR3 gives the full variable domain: KAGVTQTPRYLIKTRGQQVTLSCSPISGHRSVSWYQQTPGQGLQFLFEYFSETQRNKGNFPGRFSGRQFSNSRSEMNVSTLELGDSALYLCASSLAGTDGSPLHFGNGTRLTVT.